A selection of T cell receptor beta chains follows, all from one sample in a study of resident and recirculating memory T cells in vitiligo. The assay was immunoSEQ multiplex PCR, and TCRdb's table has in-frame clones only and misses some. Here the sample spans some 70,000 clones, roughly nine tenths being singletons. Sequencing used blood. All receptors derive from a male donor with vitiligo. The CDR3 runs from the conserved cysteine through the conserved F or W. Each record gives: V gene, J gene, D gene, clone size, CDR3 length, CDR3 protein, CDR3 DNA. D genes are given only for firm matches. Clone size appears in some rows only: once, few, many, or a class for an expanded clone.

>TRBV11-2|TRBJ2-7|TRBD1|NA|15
CASSHPGQGAYEQYF
TGTGCCAGCAGCCACCCCGGACAGGGGGCCTACGAGCAGTACTTC
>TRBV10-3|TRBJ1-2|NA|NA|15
CAISESGGTNYGYTF
TGTGCCATCAGTGAGTCGGGAGGTACTAACTATGGCTACACCTTC
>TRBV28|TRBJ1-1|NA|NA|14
CASSLRGRNTEAFF
TGTGCCAGCAGTTTACGCGGCCGGAACACTGAAGCTTTCTTT
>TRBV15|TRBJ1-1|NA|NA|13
CATSSLGRTEAFF
TGTGCCACCAGCAGTTTGGGGCGGACTGAAGCTTTCTTT
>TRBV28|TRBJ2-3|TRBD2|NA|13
CAVAGGPSDTQYF
TGTGCAGTTGCGGGGGGGCCATCAGATACGCAGTATTTT
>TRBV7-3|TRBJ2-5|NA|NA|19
CASSLITHCGWTVKETQYF
TGTGCCAGCAGCTTAATCACCCATTGTGGTTGGACAGTTAAAGAGACCCAGTACTTC
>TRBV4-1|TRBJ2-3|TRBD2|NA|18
CASSQVPFSGGAADTQYF
TGCGCCAGCAGCCAAGTACCCTTTAGCGGGGGGGCCGCAGATACGCAGTATTTT
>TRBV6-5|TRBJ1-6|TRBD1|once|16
CASSYFSEGAASPLHF
TGTGCCAGCAGTTATTTTTCTGAGGGGGCGGCTTCACCCCTCCACTTT
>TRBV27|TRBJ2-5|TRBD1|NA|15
CASSLSDRSQETQYF
TGTGCCAGCAGTTTATCGGACAGGTCCCAAGAGACCCAGTACTTC
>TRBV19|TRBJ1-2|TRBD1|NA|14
CASNADRANYGYTF
TGTGCCAGTAACGCGGACAGGGCTAACTATGGCTACACCTTC
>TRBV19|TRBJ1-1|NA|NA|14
CASRREGGYTEAFF
TGTGCCAGTAGGAGGGAGGGGGGTTACACTGAAGCTTTCTTT
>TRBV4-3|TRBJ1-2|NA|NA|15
CASSAQTPTGYGYTF
TGCGCCAGCAGCGCTCAAACTCCCACCGGCTATGGCTACACCTTC
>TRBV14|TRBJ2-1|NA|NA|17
CASSQVKGRAYYNEQFF
TGTGCCAGCAGCCAAGTCAAAGGAAGAGCGTACTACAATGAGCAGTTCTTC
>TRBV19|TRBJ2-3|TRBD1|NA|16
CASSPTAGTGQDTQYF
TGTGCCAGTAGTCCGACCGCCGGGACAGGGCAAGATACGCAGTATTTT
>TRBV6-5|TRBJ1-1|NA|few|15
CASRQGEIMNTEAFF
TGTGCCAGCCGCCAAGGAGAAATCATGAACACTGAAGCTTTCTTT
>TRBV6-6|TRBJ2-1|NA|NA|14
CANSYLAEYNEQFF
TGTGCCAACAGTTACCTGGCAGAATACAATGAGCAGTTCTTC
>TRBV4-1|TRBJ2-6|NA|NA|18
CASSPPRDRDSGANVLTF
TGCGCCAGCAGCCCCCCCCGGGATAGGGACTCTGGGGCCAACGTCCTGACTTTC
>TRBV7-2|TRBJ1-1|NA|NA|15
CASSLNRIMNTEAFF
TGTGCCAGCAGCTTAAACAGAATCATGAACACTGAAGCTTTCTTT
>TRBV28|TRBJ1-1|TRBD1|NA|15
CASSLPDRADTEAFF
TGTGCCAGCAGTCTACCCGACAGGGCGGACACTGAAGCTTTCTTT
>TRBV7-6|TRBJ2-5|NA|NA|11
CASGTRETQYF
TGTGCCTCCGGGACTCGGGAGACCCAGTACTTC
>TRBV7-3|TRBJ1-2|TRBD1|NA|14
CASSSKGDRAGYTF
TGTGCCAGCAGCTCTAAGGGGGACAGAGCTGGCTACACCTTC
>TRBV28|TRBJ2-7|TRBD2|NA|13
CASSHGGTYEQYF
TGTGCCAGCAGTCACGGGGGGACCTACGAGCAGTACTTC
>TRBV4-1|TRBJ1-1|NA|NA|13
CASSALGGTEAFF
TGCGCCAGCAGCGCCCTCGGGGGCACTGAAGCTTTCTTT
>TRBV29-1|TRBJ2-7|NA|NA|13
CSAQGTPTYEQYF
TGCAGCGCCCAGGGGACACCAACCTACGAGCAGTACTTC
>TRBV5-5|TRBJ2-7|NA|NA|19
CASSFFPPFLGAGLDEQYF
TGTGCCAGCAGCTTTTTCCCCCCCTTCCTTGGGGCAGGGCTCGACGAGCAGTACTTC
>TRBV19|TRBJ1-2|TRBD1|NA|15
CASSLNRDRGGSYTF
TGTGCCAGTAGTTTGAACCGGGACAGGGGCGGAAGCTACACCTTC
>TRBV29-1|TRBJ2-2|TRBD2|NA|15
CSVGLAGGNTGELFF
TGCAGCGTTGGGTTGGCGGGGGGTAACACCGGGGAGCTGTTTTTT
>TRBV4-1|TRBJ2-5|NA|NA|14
CASSQEVREETQYF
TGCGCCAGCAGCCAAGAGGTCAGGGAAGAGACCCAGTACTTC
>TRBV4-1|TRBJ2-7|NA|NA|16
CASSQDSGTGAYEQYF
TGCGCCAGCAGCCAAGATTCGGGGACGGGAGCCTACGAGCAGTACTTC
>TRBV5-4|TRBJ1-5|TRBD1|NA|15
CASSLWDRENQPQHF
TGTGCCAGCAGCTTGTGGGACAGGGAAAATCAGCCCCAGCATTTT
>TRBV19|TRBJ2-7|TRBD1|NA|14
CASSLRTGSYEQYF
TGTGCCAGTAGTCTACGGACAGGGTCCTACGAGCAGTACTTC
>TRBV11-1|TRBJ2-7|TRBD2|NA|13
CASSLGGRYEQYF
TGTGCCAGCAGCTTGGGGGGGAGGTACGAGCAGTACTTC
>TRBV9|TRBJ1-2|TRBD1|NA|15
CASSVAGQGAEGYTF
TGTGCCAGCAGCGTAGCGGGCCAGGGGGCAGAAGGCTACACCTTC
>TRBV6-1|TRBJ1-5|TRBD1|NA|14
CASSDDRVLQPQHF
TGTGCCAGCAGTGATGACAGGGTTCTTCAGCCCCAGCATTTT
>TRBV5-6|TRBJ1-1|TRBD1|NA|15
CASSLKDRDSPEAFF
TGTGCCAGCAGCTTGAAAGACCGGGACAGCCCTGAAGCTTTCTTT
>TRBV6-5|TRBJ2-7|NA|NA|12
CASRRGPYEQYF
TGTGCCAGCAGAAGGGGCCCCTACGAGCAGTACTTC
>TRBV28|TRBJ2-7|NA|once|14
CASSWLRNSYEQYF
TGTGCCAGCAGTTGGCTCAGGAACTCCTACGAGCAGTACTTC
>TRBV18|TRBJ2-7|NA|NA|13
CASSPSGNYEQYF
TGTGCCAGCTCACCATCGGGGAACTACGAGCAGTACTTC